These 23 T cell receptor beta chains originate from one sample sequenced in a study of identifying expanded T cells in peripheral blood. Generated by immunoSEQ multiplex PCR, the TCRdb table keeps only in-frame clones and is missing some. The table has tens of thousands of clones, 75% to 90% seen once; the top ten hold around 2.7%. Sequencing was done on a sample of blood. Receptors originate from a person aged 18 to 75 in good health.

The chain employs TRBV19 and TRBJ1-1; unclear D gene. V lost 4 bases and J lost 3, with 6 bases in between. Germline assignment: CDR1 LNHDA and CDR2 SQIVND (reference sequence). The CDR3 spans 12 residues. CDR3 nucleotide sequence: TGTGCCAGTAGTAACAGCCACACTGAAGCTTTCTTT. Its translation: CASSNSHTEAFF.

V usage is TRBV4-1 and J usage is TRBJ2-7; maybe TRBD2 (6 bases). Germline CDR1 MGHRA, CDR2 YSYEKL. Trimming cost V 3 bases and J 1 base, with 13 bases left between them. The CDR3 totals 15 residues. DNA of the CDR3: TGCGCCAGCAGCCAGGAAACGGGGGATTCCTACGAGCAGTACTTC. Translated: CASSQETGDSYEQYF.

This rearrangement joins TRBV11-1 to TRBJ2-1, with unresolved D. This CDR3 region has 15 residues. Germline V gene sequence: CDR1 SGHAT, CDR2 FQDESV (reference sequence). V dropped 2 bases and J dropped 0 bases, with 8 bases sitting between them. In nucleotides, the CDR3 is TGTGCCAGCAGCTTACGCTCAAGCTCCTACAATGAGCAGTTCTTC. It specifies CASSLRSSSYNEQFF. The whole variable domain, remainder taken from reference TRBV11-1 and TRBJ2-1, is EAEVAQSPRYKITEKSQAVAFWCDPISGHATLYWYRQILGQGPELLVQFQDESVVDDSQLPKDRFSAERLKGVDSTLKIQPAELGDSAMYLCASSLRSSSYNEQFFGPGTRLTVL.

This chain connects TRBV9 to TRBJ2-3, with 12 nucleotides matching TRBD2. V shed 4 bases, J shed 0 bases, and the junction held 6 bases outside the gene matches. This CDR3 is 17 amino acids long. The V gene's germline CDR1 is SGDLS and CDR2 YYNGEE. Here the CDR3 reads CASSLGLAGSSTDTQYF. The CDR3 DNA sequence: TGTGCCAGCAGCCTCGGACTAGCGGGGTCTAGCACAGATACGCAGTATTTT.

The rearrangement uses TRBV28 and TRBJ2-4, with 9 nucleotides matching TRBD2. This CDR3 has 18 residues. J lost 1 base, V lost 3 bases, and 10 bases had no gene match. The V gene's germline CDR1 is MDHEN and CDR2 SYDVKM. CDR3 coding DNA: TGTGCCAGCAGTTTCGATTTGAGCGGGAGGAATGCCAAAAACATTCAGTACTTC. It translates to CASSFDLSGRNAKNIQYF.

This sequence joins TRBV7-2 and TRBJ2-1; TRBD1 agrees at 7 bases. The junction had 3 bases not matched to a gene; V was cut back by 2 bases and J by 2 bases. The V gene's germline CDR1 is SGHTA and CDR2 FQGNSA. The CDR3 runs 15 residues. CDR3 loop: CASSLTGTAYNEQFF. In nucleotides, the CDR3 is TGTGCCAGCAGCTTAACCGGGACAGCCTACAATGAGCAGTTCTTC.

J is TRBJ2-5 and V is TRBV7-9; perhaps TRBD2 as D (5 bases). The CDR3 runs 14 residues. Trimming shortened V by 3 bases and J by 0 bases, and 8 bases separated the two germline ends. CDR1 and CDR2 from the germline V gene are SEHNR and FQNEAQ (reference sequence). The CDR3 DNA reads TGTGCCAGCAGCTTGTCGGGGTACCAAGAGACCCAGTACTTC. Encoded protein: CASSLSGYQETQYF.

The chain joins TRBV6-6 to TRBJ1-4; TRBD1 is a possible D gene (5 bases). The CDR3 loop spans 15 amino acids. V lost 2 bases to trimming and J lost 6 bases, with 13 bases between them. From germline, CDR1 is MNHNY and CDR2 SVGAGI (reference sequence). The CDR3 here is CASSYLQGGYEKLFF. DNA of the CDR3: TGTGCCAGCAGTTACCTGCAGGGAGGGTATGAAAAACTGTTTTTT.

In this sample, this clone turned up once. The chain has TRBV19 and TRBJ1-5, with a weak D call TRBD1 (6 bases). The CDR3 consists of 14 residues. Germline V lookup: CDR1 LNHDA, CDR2 SQIVND (reference sequence). Trimming removed 4 bases from V and 4 bases from J, with 11 bases in between. Here the CDR3 reads CASSRGGLNQPQHF. CDR3 coding DNA: TGTGCCAGTAGTAGGGGGGGGCTAAATCAGCCCCAGCATTTT.

The chain's CDR3 is CASSTVQGTDREGETQYF. In nucleotides, the CDR3 is TGTGCCAGCAGCACCGTACAAGGGACGGACAGGGAAGGAGAGACCCAGTACTTC. The rearrangement links TRBV27 to TRBJ2-5, with 8 bases matching TRBD1. CDR3 length: 18 amino acids. Germline trimming cut 6 bases from V and 4 bases from J; bases unmatched to any gene: 19. Looked up from germline, CDR1 is MNHEY and CDR2 is SMNVEV (reference sequence).

This chain uses TRBV18 with TRBJ2-5, with unresolved D. This CDR3 is 14 amino acids long. Germline V gene data show CDR1 as KGHSH and CDR2 as LQKENI. V was trimmed by 0 bases and J by 3 bases, leaving 8 bases between them. In nucleotides, the CDR3 is TGTGCCAGCTCACCACCGGCAGCAGAAGAGACCCAGTACTTC. It codes for CASSPPAAEETQYF. The full variable domain, its missing parts supplied by reference TRBV18 and TRBJ2-5, is NAGVMQNPRHLVRRRGQEARLRCSPMKGHSHVYWYRQLPEEGLKFMVYLQKENIIDESGMPKERFSAEFPKEGPSILRIQQVVRGDSAAYFCASSPPAAEETQYFGPGTRLLVL.

This chain uses TRBV7-2 with TRBJ2-7; TRBD1 is a possible D gene (5 bases). The CDR3 loop spans 14 amino acids. Germline loops: CDR1 SGHTA, CDR2 FQGNSA. The V end lost 1 base, the J end lost 6 bases, and 13 bases lay between the germline ends. CDR3 sequence (DNA): TGTGCCAGCAGCTTAGTAGGGGCGGTCTCCGAGCAGTACTTC. Translated: CASSLVGAVSEQYF.

Only one count was recorded for this clone. V usage is TRBV7-9 and J usage is TRBJ2-7, with 8 bases that match TRBD1. This CDR3 has 14 amino acids. The ends lost 5 bases at V and 5 bases at J; junction bases unmatched: 8. Germline CDR1 and CDR2: SEHNR and FQNEAQ (reference sequence). CDR3 region: CASSQDRAFDEQYF. The CDR3 DNA reads TGTGCCAGCAGCCAGGACAGGGCTTTTGACGAGCAGTACTTC.

About this clone itself: The junction does not match germline at one end; this may be a read error. The V and J genes are TRBV5-4 and TRBJ2-7; 12 nucleotides match TRBD1. This CDR3 is built from 14 residues. CDR1 and CDR2 from the germline V gene are SGHNT and YYREEE (reference sequence). The DNA for the CDR3 is TGTGCCAGCAGCCATCGGGACAGGGGGCTCTCTGCTCGGTTC. Its protein product is CASSHRDRGLSARF.

This clone has just a few counts. The chain links TRBV7-9 to TRBJ1-2; a possible D gene is TRBD1 (6 bases). The CDR3 extends over 14 amino acids. The V end lost 1 base, the J end lost 8 bases, and 14 bases lay between the germline ends. Germline V CDR1 and CDR2: SEHNR, FQNEAQ (reference sequence). CDR3 DNA: TGTGCCAGCAGCTTAGACAGGGTCCTATACGGCTACACCTTC. Translated, it gives CASSLDRVLYGYTF.

This clone was seen only a few times. The rearrangement uses TRBV7-2 and TRBJ2-1; 8 nucleotides line up with TRBD2. Germline assignment: CDR1 SGHTA and CDR2 FQGNSA. V dropped 5 bases and J dropped 6; count of bases not matched to a gene: 15. CDR3 length equals 17 residues. This chain's CDR3 is CASSPKAGGFLSNEQFF. The CDR3 bases are TGTGCCAGCAGCCCCAAGGCGGGGGGATTCCTTAGCAATGAGCAGTTCTTC. The full variable domain, completed using reference TRBV7-2 and TRBJ2-1, is GAGVSQSPSNKVTEKGKDVELRCDPISGHTALYWYRQSLGQGLEFLIYFQGNSAPDKSGLPSDRFSAERTGGSVSTLTIQRTQQEDSAVYLCASSPKAGGFLSNEQFFGPGTRLTVL.

The rearrangement uses TRBV19 and TRBJ2-3; 12 bases line up with TRBD2. The CDR3 loop spans 15 amino acids. The V and J ends lost 4 bases and 12 bases, in that order; junction bases with no gene match: 11. The germline V gene encodes CDR1 LNHDA and CDR2 SQIVND (reference sequence). For the CDR3, the DNA is TGTGCCAGTAGTAGGGCTAGCGGGGGGGTTCCATCCCAGTATTTT. It specifies CASSRASGGVPSQYF.

V gene TRBV29-1 combines with J gene TRBJ2-7, with D possibly called TRBD1 or TRBD2 (5 bases each). Germline CDR1 is SQVTM and CDR2 is ANQGSEA. V was trimmed by 6 bases and J by 7 bases, leaving 19 bases between them. This CDR3 is 13 amino acids long. This CDR3 is CSVDSRAGGEQYF. The CDR3 DNA reads TGCAGCGTCGACTCTCGGGCTGGGGGTGAGCAGTACTTC.

This chain joins TRBV7-2 and TRBJ2-7; 11 bases fit TRBD2. J gave up 0 bases and V 1 base, and 2 bases lay outside the gene matches. The CDR3 spans 16 residues. The germline V gene has CDR1 SGHTA and CDR2 FQGNSA. The CDR3 region is CASSLEGTSGSYEQYF. The CDR3 nucleotides read TGTGCCAGCAGCTTAGAAGGGACTAGCGGCTCCTACGAGCAGTACTTC. Drawing the rest from reference TRBV7-2 and TRBJ2-7, the complete variable domain is GAGVSQSPSNKVTEKGKDVELRCDPISGHTALYWYRQSLGQGLEFLIYFQGNSAPDKSGLPSDRFSAERTGGSVSTLTIQRTQQEDSAVYLCASSLEGTSGSYEQYFGPGTRLTVT.

V is TRBV4-3 and J is TRBJ2-5; 7 positions match TRBD2. Germline loops: CDR1 LGHNA, CDR2 YSLEER. Germline trimming cut 0 bases from V and 5 bases from J; bases unmatched to any gene: 9. The CDR3 has 16 residues. In DNA form, the CDR3 reads TGCGCCAGCAGCCAAGATCTTTGGGGGGACTATGAGACCCAGTACTTC. Its translation is CASSQDLWGDYETQYF.

This rearrangement joins TRBV10-3 to TRBJ1-4; D is uncertain. Germline V CDR1 and CDR2: ENHRY, SYGVKD. The CDR3 sequence is 16 residues long. Trimming took off 2 bases at V and 0 bases at J, with 10 bases between the two ends. The CDR3 DNA sequence: TGTGCCATCAGTGAGGGCGTGGCTTCAACTAATGAAAAACTGTTTTTT. Its protein is CAISEGVASTNEKLFF.

J is TRBJ1-2 and V is TRBV20-1; no firm D call. CDR1 is DFQATT and CDR2 is SNEGSKA in the germline V gene (reference sequence). Deletions cut 0 bases from V and 7 bases from J, with 6 bases between. The CDR3 consists of 11 residues. The CDR3, as DNA: TGCAGTGCTAGAGACGGGTCTGGCTACACCTTC. Amino acids: CSARDGSGYTF.

This clone was recorded only once. The genes are TRBV7-5 and TRBJ1-1. TRBV7-5 has pseudogene status. This CDR3 is 13 amino acids long. CDR3 protein: CASSLPSSPGGFF. In DNA form, the CDR3 reads TGTGCCAGCAGCTTACCGTCCAGTCCGGGGGGTTTCTTT.